This T cell receptor beta chain was retrieved from a study of blood T cell repertoires in COVID-19. Turning to the study itself: Spain, Italy and the United States supplied samples that represented acute and convalescent COVID-19.

Germline-derived CDR1 and CDR2 are SGHTA and FQGTGA. This CDR3 spans 14 amino acids. Trimming cost V 2 bases and J 6 bases; bases outside gene matches: 0. Sequencing used immunoSEQ multiplex PCR; TCRdb keeps in-frame clones, though not all of them. The sample holds 200,000 to 250,000 clones, 84% seen once. This sequence joins TRBV7-3 and TRBJ2-1; 11 bases are shared with TRBD1. The receptor comes from a woman older than 75 with active or convalescent COVID-19. What was sequenced was peripheral blood. CDR3 in amino acids: CASSLGTGGNEQFF. CDR3 sequence (DNA): TGTGCCAGCAGCTTAGGGACAGGGGGCAATGAGCAGTTCTTC.